These 12 T cell receptor beta chains were all obtained from the same sample, sequenced in a study of PD-1 blockade in mismatch repair-deficient tumors. Only in-frame clones appear in the TCRdb table, and some are missing; sequencing was by immunoSEQ multiplex PCR. The sample yields 11,000 to 15,000 clones, 65% to 90% seen once. The specimen was PBMCs, collected roughly 15 weeks after starting pembrolizumab. Every receptor here comes from an adult with mismatch repair-deficient cancer.

The chain uses TRBV6-1 and TRBJ1-2; D is undetermined. Germline V CDR1 and CDR2: MNHNS, SASEGT. The CDR3 loop spans 13 amino acids. Trimming removed 4 bases from V and 0 bases from J, with 6 bases in between. The CDR3 nucleotides read TGTGCCAGCAGTGTGAGCTCTAACTATGGCTACACCTTC. It codes for CASSVSSNYGYTF.

The chain combines TRBV10-2 with TRBJ1-5; 7 bases align to TRBD1. Trimming took 5 bases from V and 3 from J; bases not matched to a gene: 1. Germline lookup yields CDR1 WSHSY and CDR2 SAAADI. CDR3 length: 13 amino acids. CDR3 nucleotide sequence: TGCGCCAGCAGTACAGGGGACAATCAGCCCCAGCATTTT. Amino acid sequence: CASSTGDNQPQHF.

The chain uses TRBV27 and TRBJ2-3; D gene uncertain. The CDR3 runs 15 residues. V was pared by 8 bases and J by 2 bases, with 17 bases between. Germline loops: CDR1 MNHEY, CDR2 SMNVEV (reference sequence). Here the CDR3 reads CASLSLGQSTDTQYF. The CDR3 DNA is TGTGCCAGCCTATCCCTGGGCCAGTCCACAGATACGCAGTATTTT.

This clone was seen a single time. This chain uses TRBV4-1 with TRBJ2-2; D remains unclear. Germline CDR1 MGHRA, CDR2 YSYEKL. V dropped 0 bases and J dropped 0 bases, with 8 bases sitting between them. The CDR3 spans 16 residues. In DNA, the CDR3 is TGCGCCAGCAGCCAAGAAGGCCTAGCGAACACCGGGGAGCTGTTTTTT. This codes for CASSQEGLANTGELFF.

CDR3 amino acids: CASSLMGGNEKLFF. The DNA of the CDR3 is TGTGCCAGCAGCTTAATGGGGGGTAATGAAAAACTGTTTTTT. V usage is TRBV7-9 and J usage is TRBJ1-4; weak D call: TRBD1 (5 bases). Trimming left V 2 bases short and J 4 bases short, with 8 bases between. Germline V gene lookup returns CDR1 SEHNR and CDR2 FQNEAQ (reference sequence). CDR3 length: 14 residues.

For the CDR3, the DNA is TGCGCCAGCAGCCTATGGGACAGCTACAATGAGCAGTTCTTC. Its translation: CASSLWDSYNEQFF. The V gene is TRBV5-1, the J gene TRBJ2-1; 7 bases are shared with TRBD1. The V segment lost 4 bases and the J segment 3 bases; nucleotides outside the gene matches: 4. The CDR3 sequence is 14 residues long. Germline CDR1 and CDR2: SGHRS and YFSETQ.

This clone was detected once. J is TRBJ1-1 and V is TRBV5-1; TRBD1 is a possible D gene (5 bases). This CDR3 region has 14 residues. Trimming shortened V by 3 bases and J by 1 base, and 10 bases separated the two germline ends. CDR1 is SGHRS, CDR2 YFSETQ, per germline. The CDR3 is CASSSDGANTEAFF. The CDR3 coding sequence is TGCGCCAGCAGCTCGGATGGGGCGAACACTGAAGCTTTCTTT.

The chain joins TRBV2 to TRBJ2-5; D gene ambiguous. The CDR3 length is 10 residues. Germline assignment: CDR1 SNHLY and CDR2 FYNNEI. Trimming took off 6 bases at V and 3 bases at J, with 2 bases between the two ends. CDR3 protein: CASSKETQYF. Written as DNA, the CDR3 is TGTGCCAGCAGCAAAGAGACCCAGTACTTC.

This clone was found a few times. The chain combines TRBV4-2 with TRBJ2-7, with 14 bases fitting TRBD2. The CDR3 runs to 16 residues. V dropped 3 bases and J dropped 2; count of bases not matched to a gene: 3. Germline V gene sequence: CDR1 LGHNA, CDR2 YNFKEQ. In DNA, the CDR3 is TGTGCCAGCAGCCATCAGACTAGCGGGAGGGCCTACGAGCAGTACTTC. Amino acid sequence: CASSHQTSGRAYEQYF.

This sequence joins TRBV10-3 and TRBJ1-1; 9 bases match TRBD1. Germline CDR1 ENHRY, CDR2 SYGVKD. V trimming: 1 base; J trimming: 1 base; junction bases outside the gene matches: 1. The CDR3 is 15 residues long. CDR3 sequence reads: CAISEWGQGNTEAFF. Written as DNA, the CDR3 is TGTGCCATCAGTGAGTGGGGACAGGGGAACACTGAAGCTTTCTTT.

In this sample, this clone turned up a few times. This chain links TRBV11-2 with TRBJ2-7; weak D call: TRBD1 (6 bases). V shed 8 bases and J shed 3 bases, with 14 bases lying between them. Per the germline V gene, CDR1 is SGHAT and CDR2 is FQNNGV. This CDR3 comprises 13 residues. CDR3 DNA: TGTGCCAGCCGGCCGCAGGGGTTCTACGAGCAGTACTTC. Encoded protein: CASRPQGFYEQYF.

V is TRBV9 and J is TRBJ2-5; 10 bases align to TRBD2. J was trimmed by 4 bases and V by 0 bases; bases with no gene match: 6. CDR1 and CDR2 from the germline V gene are SGDLS and YYNGEE. There are 16 residues in the CDR3. CDR3 amino acids: CASSVGASGSRETQYF. The CDR3 DNA sequence: TGTGCCAGCAGCGTAGGGGCTAGCGGGAGTCGAGAGACCCAGTACTTC.